A few counts support the clone carrying this T cell receptor beta chain. The sample is drawn from a study of regulatory T cells in long-lasting Graves disease. Specified time point: newly diagnosed GD, antithyroid drugs for less than 3 months. The TCR library used RNA extracted from PBMCs. Assembly of TCR beta libraries relied on iRepertoire HTBI primers together with Arm-PCR of CDR3 regions. TCRdb re-called the multiplex PCR reads with MiXCR, one entry per CDR3 protein. The sample contains 450,000 to 500,000 distinct CDR3 sequences, about 17% of which appear only once. Trimming stripped 3 bases from V and 1 base from J, with 16 bases between. This CDR3 has 16 residues. The germline gives CDR1 MNHGY, CDR2 SVAAGI. Another study also made use of these data, one on T cells in Graves' hyperthyroidism and ophthalmopathy. That paper adds: Stable hyperthyroidism and ophthalmopathy were separated using 13 V-J signatures.

This chain links TRBV6-9 with TRBJ2-7; D may be TRBD1 or TRBD2 (6 bases each). This TCR was recovered from a man aged 40-49 years with Graves disease. Specimen: peripheral blood mononuclear cells (PBMCs), collected at new diagnosis, from a patient treated with antithyroid drugs. CDR3 nucleotide sequence: TGTGCCAGCAGTTACTCGAAGGGGGGCCGATCCTACGAGCAGTACTTC. Amino acid sequence: CASSYSKGGRSYEQYF.